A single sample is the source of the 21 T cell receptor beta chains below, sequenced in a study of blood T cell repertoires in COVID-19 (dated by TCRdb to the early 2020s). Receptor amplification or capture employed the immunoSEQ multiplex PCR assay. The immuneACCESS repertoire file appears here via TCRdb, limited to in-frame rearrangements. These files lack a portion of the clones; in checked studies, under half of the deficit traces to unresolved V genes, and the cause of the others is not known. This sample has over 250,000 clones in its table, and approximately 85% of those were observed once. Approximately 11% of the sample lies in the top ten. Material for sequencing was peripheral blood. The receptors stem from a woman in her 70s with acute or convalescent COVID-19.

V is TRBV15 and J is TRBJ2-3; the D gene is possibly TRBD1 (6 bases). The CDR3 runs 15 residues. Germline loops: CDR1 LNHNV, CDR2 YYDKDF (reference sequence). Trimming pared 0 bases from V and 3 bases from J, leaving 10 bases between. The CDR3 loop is CATSRDDTGTDTQYF. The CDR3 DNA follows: TGTGCCACCAGCAGAGATGATACAGGGACAGATACGCAGTATTTT.

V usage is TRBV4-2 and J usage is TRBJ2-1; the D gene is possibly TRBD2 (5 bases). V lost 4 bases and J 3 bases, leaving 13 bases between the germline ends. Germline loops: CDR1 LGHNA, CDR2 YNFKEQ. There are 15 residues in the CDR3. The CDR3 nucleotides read TGTGCCAGCAGCCCCACTAGGCATGGCTACAATGAGCAGTTCTTC. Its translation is CASSPTRHGYNEQFF.

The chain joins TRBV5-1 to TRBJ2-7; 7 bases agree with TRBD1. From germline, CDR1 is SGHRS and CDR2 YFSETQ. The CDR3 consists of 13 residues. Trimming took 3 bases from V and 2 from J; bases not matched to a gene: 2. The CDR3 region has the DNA TGCGCCAGCAGCTACAGGGGCCCCTACGAGCAGTACTTC. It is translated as CASSYRGPYEQYF.

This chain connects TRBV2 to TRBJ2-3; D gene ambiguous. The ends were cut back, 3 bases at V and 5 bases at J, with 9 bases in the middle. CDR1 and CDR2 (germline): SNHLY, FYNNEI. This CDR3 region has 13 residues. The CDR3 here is CASSDLSGDTQYF. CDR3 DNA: TGTGCCAGCAGTGACCTATCCGGAGATACGCAGTATTTT.

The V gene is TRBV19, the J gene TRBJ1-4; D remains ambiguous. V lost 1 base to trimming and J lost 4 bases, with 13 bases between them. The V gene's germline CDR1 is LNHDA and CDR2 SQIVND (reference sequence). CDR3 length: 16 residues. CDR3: CASSIGGGGGNEKLFF. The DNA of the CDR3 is TGTGCCAGTAGTATAGGCGGTGGAGGAGGTAATGAAAAACTGTTTTTT.

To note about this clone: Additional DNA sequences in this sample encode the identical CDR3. Here the CDR3 DNA reads TGTGCCTGGAGTGTGGGAGTTAGCAATCAGCCCCAGCATTTT. Its protein is CAWSVGVSNQPQHF. The rearrangement joins TRBV30 to TRBJ1-5, with D uncertain. Germline V gives CDR1 GTSNPN, CDR2 SVGIG (reference sequence). V was trimmed by 0 bases and J by 0 bases, leaving 6 bases between them. The CDR3 totals 14 residues. The full variable domain, completed using reference TRBV30 and TRBJ1-5, is SQTIHQWPATLVQPVGSPLSLECTVEGTSNPNLYWYRQAAGRGLQLLFYSVGIGQISSEVPQNLSASRPQDRQFILSSKKLLLSDSGFYLCAWSVGVSNQPQHFGDGTRLSIL.

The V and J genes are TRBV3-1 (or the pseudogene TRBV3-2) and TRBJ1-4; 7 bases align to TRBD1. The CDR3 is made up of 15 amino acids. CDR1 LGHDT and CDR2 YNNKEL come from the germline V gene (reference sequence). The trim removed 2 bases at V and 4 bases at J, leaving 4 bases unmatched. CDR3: CASSQPGQYNEKLFF. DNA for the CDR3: TGTGCCAGCAGCCAACCGGGACAGTATAATGAAAAACTGTTTTTT.

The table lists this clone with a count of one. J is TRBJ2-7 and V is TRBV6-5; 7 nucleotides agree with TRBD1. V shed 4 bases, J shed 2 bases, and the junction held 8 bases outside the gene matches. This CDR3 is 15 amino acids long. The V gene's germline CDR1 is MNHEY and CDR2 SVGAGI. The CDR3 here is CASSSHWDRTYEQYF. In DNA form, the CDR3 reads TGTGCCAGCAGTTCCCACTGGGACAGAACCTACGAGCAGTACTTC.

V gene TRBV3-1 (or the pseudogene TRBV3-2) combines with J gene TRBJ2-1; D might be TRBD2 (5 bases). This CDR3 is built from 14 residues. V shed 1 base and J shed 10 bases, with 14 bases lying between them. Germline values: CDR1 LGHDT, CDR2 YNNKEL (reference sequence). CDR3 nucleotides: TGTGCCAGCAGCCAAGGAAGGGTCGGCGGGGAGCAGTTCTTC. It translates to CASSQGRVGGEQFF.

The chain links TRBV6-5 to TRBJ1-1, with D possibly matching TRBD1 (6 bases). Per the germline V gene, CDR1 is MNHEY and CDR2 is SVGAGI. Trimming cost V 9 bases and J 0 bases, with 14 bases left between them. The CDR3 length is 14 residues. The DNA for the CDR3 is TGTGCCAGTTCCCTCCGGACAGTGAACACTGAAGCTTTCTTT. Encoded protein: CASSLRTVNTEAFF.

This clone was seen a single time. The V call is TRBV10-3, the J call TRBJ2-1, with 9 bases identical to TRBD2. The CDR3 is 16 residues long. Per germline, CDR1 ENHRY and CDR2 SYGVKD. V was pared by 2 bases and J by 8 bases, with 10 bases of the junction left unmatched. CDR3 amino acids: CAISETIGSGGDEQFF. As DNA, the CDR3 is TGTGCCATCAGTGAGACTATAGGTAGCGGGGGCGATGAGCAGTTCTTC.

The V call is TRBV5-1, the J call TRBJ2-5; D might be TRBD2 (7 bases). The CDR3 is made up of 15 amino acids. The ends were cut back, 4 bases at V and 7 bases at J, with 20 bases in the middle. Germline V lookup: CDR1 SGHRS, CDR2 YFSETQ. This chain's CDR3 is CASSPEGGASGTQYF. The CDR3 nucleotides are TGCGCCAGCAGCCCTGAAGGGGGGGCCAGTGGGACCCAGTACTTC.

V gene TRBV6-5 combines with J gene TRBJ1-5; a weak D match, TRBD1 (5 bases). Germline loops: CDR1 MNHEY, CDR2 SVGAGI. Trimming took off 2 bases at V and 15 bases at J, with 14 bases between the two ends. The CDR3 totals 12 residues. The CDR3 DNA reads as TGTGCCAGCAGTTACAGCGGGGCAGGAATGCATTTT. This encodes CASSYSGAGMHF.

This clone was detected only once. As DNA, the CDR3 is TGCGCCAGCAGCAGAACAGGGGGCGAGGTCTATGGCTACACCTTC. It translates to CASSRTGGEVYGYTF. The chain recombines TRBV5-1 with TRBJ1-2, with TRBD1 identical over 9 bases. After removal of 4 bases from V and 4 bases from J, the junction contained 8 bases not matched to a gene. CDR1 SGHRS and CDR2 YFSETQ come from the germline V gene. The CDR3 is made up of 15 amino acids. The whole variable domain, remainder taken from reference TRBV5-1 and TRBJ1-2, is KAGVTQTPRYLIKTRGQQVTLSCSPISGHRSVSWYQQTPGQGLQFLFEYFSETQRNKGNFPGRFSGRQFSNSRSEMNVSTLELGDSALYLCASSRTGGEVYGYTFGSGTRLTVV.

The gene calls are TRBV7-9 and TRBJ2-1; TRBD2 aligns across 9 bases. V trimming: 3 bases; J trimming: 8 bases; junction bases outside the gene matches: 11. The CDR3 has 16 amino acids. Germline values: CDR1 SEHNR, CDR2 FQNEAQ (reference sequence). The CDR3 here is CASSFWARASGDEQFF. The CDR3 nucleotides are TGTGCCAGCAGCTTTTGGGCGAGGGCTAGCGGGGATGAGCAGTTCTTC.

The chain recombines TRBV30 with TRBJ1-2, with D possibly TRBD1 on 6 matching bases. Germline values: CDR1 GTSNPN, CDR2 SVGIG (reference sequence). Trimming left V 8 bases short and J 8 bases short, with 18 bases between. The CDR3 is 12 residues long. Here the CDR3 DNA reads TGTGCCAACCCGGCGGAGAGGGGGGGCTACACCTTC. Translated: CANPAERGGYTF.

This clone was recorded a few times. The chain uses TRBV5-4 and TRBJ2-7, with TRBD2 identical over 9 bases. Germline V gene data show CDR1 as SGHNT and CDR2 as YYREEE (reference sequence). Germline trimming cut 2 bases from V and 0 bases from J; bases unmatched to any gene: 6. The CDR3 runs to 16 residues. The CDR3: CASSFDGAGGSYEQYF. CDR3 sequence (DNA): TGTGCCAGCAGCTTTGACGGAGCGGGAGGCTCCTACGAGCAGTACTTC.

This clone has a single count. For the CDR3, the DNA is TGTGCCAGCAGCCAGCCCGGGACAGGTGAAGCTTTCTTT. This encodes CASSQPGTGEAFF. The chain uses TRBV3-1 (or the pseudogene TRBV3-2) and TRBJ1-1; 8 nucleotides match TRBD1. Germline V lookup: CDR1 LGHDT, CDR2 YNNKEL (reference sequence). V was pared by 3 bases and J by 7 bases, with 4 bases of the junction left unmatched. CDR3 length: 13 amino acids.

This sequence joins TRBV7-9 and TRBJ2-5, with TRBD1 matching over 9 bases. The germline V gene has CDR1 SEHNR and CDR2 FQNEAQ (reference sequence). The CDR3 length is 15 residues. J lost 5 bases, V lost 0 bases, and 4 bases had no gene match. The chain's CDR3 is CASSLARQGVETQYF. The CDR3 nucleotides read TGTGCCAGCAGCTTAGCCAGACAGGGGGTGGAGACCCAGTACTTC.

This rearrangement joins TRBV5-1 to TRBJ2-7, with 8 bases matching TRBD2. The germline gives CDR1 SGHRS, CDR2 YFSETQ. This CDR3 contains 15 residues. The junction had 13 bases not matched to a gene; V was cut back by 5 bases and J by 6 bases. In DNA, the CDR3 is TGCGCCAGCAGTGGGGACGGGGGGGCGGCCACCGAGCAGTACTTC. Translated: CASSGDGGAATEQYF.

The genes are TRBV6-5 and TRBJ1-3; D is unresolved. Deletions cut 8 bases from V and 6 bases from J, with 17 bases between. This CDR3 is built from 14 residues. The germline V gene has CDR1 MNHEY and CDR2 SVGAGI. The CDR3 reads CASYPEGEINTIYF. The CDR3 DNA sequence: TGTGCCAGCTACCCAGAGGGAGAGATAAACACCATATATTTT.